The rows below give T cell receptor beta chains drawn from one sample of a study of cytomegalovirus exposure and HLA in healthy donors. Profiling relied on immunoSEQ multiplex PCR, and the TCRdb table lists in-frame clones only, not all of them. The sample lists about 120,000 clones, approximately 81% occurring once. The sample consisted of PBMCs. These receptors came from a man between 25 and 39 years old in good health and CMV-seropositive. Each CDR3 is given with its conserved first and last residue. A D gene is named only where the DNA matches it firmly. Size is omitted from some rows. Given values are once, few, many or a class for expanded clones.

j_call: TRBJ2-1
v_call: TRBV9
clone_size: .
d_call: TRBD2
cdr3_aa: CASSATSGSSLYNEQFF
cdr3_nt: TGTGCCAGCAGCGCGACTAGCGGGAGCTCTCTGTACAATGAGCAGTTCTTC

j_call: TRBJ2-1
v_call: TRBV6-6
clone_size: .
d_call: TRBD1
cdr3_aa: CASSSLGQAEGNEQFF
cdr3_nt: TGTGCCAGCAGTTCCCTGGGACAGGCAGAGGGCAATGAGCAGTTCTTC

j_call: TRBJ2-2
v_call: TRBV7-9
clone_size: .
d_call: .
cdr3_aa: CSSSPESIQGLITGELFF
cdr3_nt: TGTTCCAGCAGCCCAGAATCTATCCAGGGTTTAATTACCGGGGAGCTGTTTTTT

j_call: TRBJ1-1
v_call: TRBV5-1
clone_size: .
d_call: .
cdr3_aa: CASSLAPPGSLNTEAFF
cdr3_nt: TGCGCCAGCAGCTTGGCCCCTCCGGGGAGCTTGAACACTGAAGCTTTCTTT

j_call: TRBJ2-7
v_call: TRBV5-5
clone_size: .
d_call: .
cdr3_aa: CASSRQDYEQYF
cdr3_nt: TGTGCCAGCAGCCGTCAGGATTACGAGCAGTACTTC

j_call: TRBJ2-1
v_call: TRBV25-1
clone_size: .
d_call: .
cdr3_aa: CASSDRLAIYNEQFF
cdr3_nt: TGTGCCAGCAGTGATCGCCTAGCTATTTACAATGAGCAGTTCTTC

j_call: TRBJ2-7
v_call: TRBV19
clone_size: .
d_call: .
cdr3_aa: CARSTAPYYEQYF
cdr3_nt: TGTGCCAGGTCGACAGCCCCTTACTACGAGCAGTACTTC

j_call: TRBJ1-3
v_call: TRBV4-1
clone_size: .
d_call: .
cdr3_aa: CASRFLGSPSGNTIYF
cdr3_nt: TGCGCCAGCAGGTTCCTCGGGTCTCCCTCTGGAAACACCATATATTTT

j_call: TRBJ2-5
v_call: TRBV5-1
clone_size: .
d_call: .
cdr3_aa: CASSLSGNQETQYF
cdr3_nt: TGCGCCAGCAGCTTGAGCGGCAACCAAGAGACCCAGTACTTC

j_call: TRBJ2-3
v_call: TRBV7-3
clone_size: .
d_call: .
cdr3_aa: CASSLSGVLDTQYF
cdr3_nt: TGTGCCAGCAGCTTATCGGGGGTTTTAGATACGCAGTATTTT

j_call: TRBJ1-6
v_call: TRBV9
clone_size: few
d_call: .
cdr3_aa: CASSPRTANSPLHF
cdr3_nt: TGTGCCAGCTCCCCCCGGACAGCTAATTCACCCCTCCACTTT

j_call: TRBJ1-2
v_call: TRBV27
clone_size: .
d_call: TRBD1
cdr3_aa: CASSQNSYRGKGYTF
cdr3_nt: TGTGCCAGCAGTCAAAATAGTTACAGGGGAAAGGGCTACACCTTC

j_call: TRBJ1-1
v_call: TRBV5-1
clone_size: .
d_call: .
cdr3_aa: CASADKLNTEAFF
cdr3_nt: TGCGCCAGCGCTGACAAGCTGAACACTGAAGCTTTCTTT

j_call: TRBJ2-5
v_call: TRBV7-6
clone_size: .
d_call: TRBD1
cdr3_aa: CASSLRTGLGQETQYF
cdr3_nt: TGTGCCAGCAGCTTAAGGACAGGGCTGGGACAAGAGACCCAGTACTTC

j_call: TRBJ1-2
v_call: TRBV18
clone_size: .
d_call: TRBD1
cdr3_aa: CASSAGQGDSGTF
cdr3_nt: TGTGCCAGCTCGGCGGGACAGGGGGATTCGGGGACCTTC

j_call: TRBJ2-7
v_call: TRBV5-1
clone_size: .
d_call: TRBD1
cdr3_aa: CASSLGDRVSSYEQYF
cdr3_nt: TGCGCCAGCAGCTTGGGGGACAGGGTAAGCTCCTACGAGCAGTACTTC

j_call: TRBJ2-1
v_call: TRBV27
clone_size: .
d_call: .
cdr3_aa: CASSGEVGYNEQFF
cdr3_nt: TGTGCCAGCAGTGGAGAGGTTGGGTACAATGAGCAGTTCTTC

j_call: TRBJ1-2
v_call: TRBV5-8
clone_size: .
d_call: .
cdr3_aa: CASSSKGTTKKVYGYTF
cdr3_nt: TGTGCCAGCAGCTCTAAAGGGACAACGAAAAAAGTCTATGGCTACACCTTC

j_call: TRBJ2-2
v_call: TRBV18
clone_size: .
d_call: .
cdr3_aa: CASSQGDTGELFF
cdr3_nt: TGTGCCAGCTCACAGGGGGACACCGGGGAGCTGTTTTTT

j_call: TRBJ2-7
v_call: TRBV19
clone_size: .
d_call: TRBD1
cdr3_aa: CASSRDRRYEQYF
cdr3_nt: TGTGCCAGTAGTCGGGACAGGAGGTACGAGCAGTACTTC

j_call: TRBJ2-3
v_call: TRBV5-6
clone_size: few
d_call: .
cdr3_aa: CASSLRLAPGGTDTQYF
cdr3_nt: TGTGCCAGCAGCTTGCGCCTAGCACCAGGTGGCACAGATACGCAGTATTTT

j_call: TRBJ2-2
v_call: TRBV4-3
clone_size: .
d_call: TRBD1
cdr3_aa: CASSHDRATGELFF
cdr3_nt: TGCGCCAGCAGCCATGACAGGGCCACCGGGGAGCTGTTTTTT

j_call: TRBJ2-2
v_call: TRBV7-3
clone_size: .
d_call: TRBD2
cdr3_aa: CASSPPSGRTTGELFF
cdr3_nt: TGTGCCAGCAGCCCGCCTAGCGGGAGGACCACCGGGGAGCTGTTTTTT

j_call: TRBJ1-2
v_call: TRBV7-9
clone_size: .
d_call: TRBD1
cdr3_aa: CSSRMGTGGGYTF
cdr3_nt: TGTTCCAGCAGGATGGGGACAGGCGGTGGCTACACCTTC

j_call: TRBJ1-2
v_call: TRBV7-2
clone_size: once
d_call: TRBD1
cdr3_aa: CASSASGGSYTF
cdr3_nt: TGTGCCAGCAGCGCGTCAGGGGGAAGCTACACCTTC

j_call: TRBJ2-2
v_call: TRBV5-6
clone_size: .
d_call: TRBD1
cdr3_aa: CASSHYWDSYTGELFF
cdr3_nt: TGTGCCAGCAGCCACTATTGGGACAGCTACACCGGGGAGCTGTTTTTT

j_call: TRBJ1-1
v_call: TRBV19
clone_size: few
d_call: TRBD1
cdr3_aa: CASTEGAYTEAFF
cdr3_nt: TGTGCCAGTACCGAGGGGGCTTATACTGAAGCTTTCTTT

j_call: TRBJ2-7
v_call: TRBV5-1
clone_size: .
d_call: TRBD2
cdr3_aa: CASSLVVAGAGEQYF
cdr3_nt: TGCGCCAGCAGCTTGGTAGTAGCGGGAGCCGGCGAGCAGTACTTC

j_call: TRBJ2-7
v_call: TRBV11-2
clone_size: .
d_call: TRBD1
cdr3_aa: CASSLGTGIYEQYF
cdr3_nt: TGTGCCAGCAGCCTCGGGACAGGGATCTACGAGCAGTACTTC

j_call: TRBJ2-7
v_call: TRBV15
clone_size: few
d_call: .
cdr3_aa: CATSRARALLSYEQYF
cdr3_nt: TGTGCCACCAGCAGAGCCAGGGCGCTTCTATCCTACGAGCAGTACTTC

j_call: TRBJ2-2
v_call: TRBV28
clone_size: .
d_call: TRBD2
cdr3_aa: CASSLGGITGELFF
cdr3_nt: TGTGCCAGCAGTTTGGGAGGGATCACCGGGGAGCTGTTTTTT

j_call: TRBJ1-2
v_call: TRBV11-2
clone_size: .
d_call: .
cdr3_aa: CASSRDLQVNYGYTF
cdr3_nt: TGTGCCAGCAGCCGGGATCTACAAGTAAACTATGGCTACACCTTC

j_call: TRBJ2-5
v_call: TRBV2
clone_size: .
d_call: TRBD2
cdr3_aa: CASSGLAGRETQYF
cdr3_nt: TGTGCCAGCAGCGGACTAGCGGGGCGGGAGACCCAGTACTTC

j_call: TRBJ1-1
v_call: TRBV19
clone_size: .
d_call: TRBD1
cdr3_aa: CASSHRGREAFF
cdr3_nt: TGTGCCAGTAGTCACAGGGGGCGCGAAGCTTTCTTT

j_call: TRBJ2-3
v_call: TRBV7-2
clone_size: .
d_call: .
cdr3_aa: CASSSAADTQYF
cdr3_nt: TGTGCCAGCAGCTCAGCCGCAGATACGCAGTATTTT

j_call: TRBJ2-7
v_call: TRBV7-8
clone_size: .
d_call: .
cdr3_aa: CASSAVARSSYEQYF
cdr3_nt: TGTGCCAGCAGCGCGGTAGCGAGGAGCTCCTACGAGCAGTACTTC

j_call: TRBJ1-2
v_call: TRBV5-6
clone_size: .
d_call: .
cdr3_aa: CASSLEGWTVPYGYTF
cdr3_nt: TGTGCCAGCAGCTTGGAGGGTTGGACAGTCCCCTATGGCTACACCTTC

j_call: TRBJ2-7
v_call: TRBV7-9
clone_size: .
d_call: .
cdr3_aa: CASSFSGVDEQYF
cdr3_nt: TGTGCCAGCAGCTTTTCCGGAGTCGACGAGCAGTACTTC

j_call: TRBJ1-3
v_call: TRBV6-5
clone_size: .
d_call: TRBD1
cdr3_aa: CASRINRGTGNTIYF
cdr3_nt: TGTGCCAGCAGGATAAACAGGGGAACTGGAAACACCATATATTTT

j_call: TRBJ2-1
v_call: TRBV5-6
clone_size: .
d_call: .
cdr3_aa: CASSLDTYNEQFF
cdr3_nt: TGTGCCAGCAGCTTGGACACGTACAATGAGCAGTTCTTC

j_call: TRBJ2-3
v_call: TRBV5-1
clone_size: .
d_call: .
cdr3_aa: CASTLDGQVYTDTQYF
cdr3_nt: TGCGCCAGCACGTTAGATGGGCAGGTGTACACAGATACGCAGTATTTT

j_call: TRBJ2-5
v_call: TRBV5-1
clone_size: once
d_call: .
cdr3_aa: CASSLTGFQETQYF
cdr3_nt: TGCGCCAGCAGCTTAACAGGGTTCCAAGAGACCCAGTACTTC

j_call: TRBJ2-3
v_call: TRBV6-1
clone_size: .
d_call: .
cdr3_aa: CASSERVRDFYDTQYF
cdr3_nt: TGTGCCAGCAGTGAAAGGGTTAGGGACTTCTATGATACGCAGTATTTT

j_call: TRBJ2-7
v_call: TRBV18
clone_size: .
d_call: TRBD2
cdr3_aa: CASSLAGGNYEQYF
cdr3_nt: TGTGCCAGCTCACTAGCGGGAGGGAACTACGAGCAGTACTTC

j_call: TRBJ2-2
v_call: TRBV7-2
clone_size: .
d_call: TRBD1
cdr3_aa: CASSQRGQGAFTGELFF
cdr3_nt: TGTGCCAGCAGCCAGAGGGGTCAGGGGGCATTTACCGGGGAGCTGTTTTTT

j_call: TRBJ2-2
v_call: TRBV4-3
clone_size: .
d_call: TRBD1
cdr3_aa: CASSQDLFGVGGRELFF
cdr3_nt: TGCGCCAGCAGCCAAGATCTTTTCGGGGTAGGGGGCCGGGAGCTGTTTTTT

j_call: TRBJ2-3
v_call: TRBV9
clone_size: .
d_call: TRBD2
cdr3_aa: CASSVVSGRAVGDTQYF
cdr3_nt: TGTGCCAGCAGCGTAGTGAGCGGGAGGGCCGTTGGAGATACGCAGTATTTT

j_call: TRBJ1-5
v_call: TRBV28
clone_size: .
d_call: .
cdr3_aa: CASSFQGSRSSNQPQHF
cdr3_nt: TGTGCCAGCAGTTTCCAGGGGTCCCGCTCTAGCAATCAGCCCCAGCATTTT

j_call: TRBJ2-7
v_call: TRBV5-4
clone_size: .
d_call: TRBD2
cdr3_aa: CASSLEIVAGGSYEQYF
cdr3_nt: TGTGCCAGCAGCTTGGAGATAGTAGCGGGTGGCTCCTACGAGCAGTACTTC

j_call: TRBJ2-7
v_call: TRBV28
clone_size: .
d_call: TRBD1
cdr3_aa: CASSYPGQGTHEQYF
cdr3_nt: TGTGCCAGCAGTTACCCGGGACAGGGAACCCACGAGCAGTACTTC

j_call: TRBJ2-1
v_call: TRBV5-8
clone_size: .
d_call: TRBD1
cdr3_aa: CASSLGTGLTDEQFF
cdr3_nt: TGTGCCAGCAGCTTGGGGACAGGGCTTACCGATGAGCAGTTCTTC